The 25 T cell receptor beta chains in this list originate from one sample, sequenced in a study of cytomegalovirus exposure and HLA in healthy donors. The PCR was carried out with 60 Vbeta primers and 13 Jbeta primers. The table came from immunoSEQ multiplex PCR; TCRdb's copy has only in-frame clones and leaves some out. Of some 94,000 clones in the sample, roughly 63% are singletons; the top ten hold approximately 2.9%. Sample: PBMCs. These receptors were taken from a man aged 50 to 59 in good health and CMV-seronegative.

V usage is TRBV4-1 and J usage is TRBJ1-2, with D unclear. The V end was cut by 1 base, the J end by 8 bases, with 11 bases between. The CDR3 has 13 residues. Germline lookup yields CDR1 MGHRA and CDR2 YSYEKL. This CDR3 reads CASSQVGREGYTF. CDR3 DNA sequence: TGCGCCAGCAGCCAAGTAGGGAGAGAGGGCTACACCTTC.

CDR3 DNA sequence: TGTGCTAGTGGCCGGGATAGGGCTAATGAAAAACTGTTTTTT. It translates to CASGRDRANEKLFF. The gene calls are TRBV12-5 and TRBJ1-4; D unresolved. The CDR3 is 14 residues long. V gave up 6 bases and J gave up 3 bases, with 11 bases separating them. Germline CDR1 reads LGHNT; CDR2 reads FRNRAP.

The V and J genes are TRBV29-1 and TRBJ2-7; a weak D match, TRBD2 (6 bases). The CDR3 extends over 12 amino acids. Germline values: CDR1 SQVTM, CDR2 ANQGSEA. Trimming took 7 bases from V and 3 from J, leaving 13 bases between them. CDR3 nucleotide sequence: TGCAGCGCGCTCGGGACTCTCTACGAGCAGTACTTC. It translates to CSALGTLYEQYF.

The rearrangement uses TRBV28 and TRBJ1-2; TRBD1 aligns across 11 bases. Trimming cost V 4 bases and J 4 bases; bases outside gene matches: 5. The germline V gene encodes CDR1 MDHEN and CDR2 SYDVKM. The CDR3 loop spans 15 amino acids. CDR3 loop: CASSYPGTGGYGYTF. CDR3 in DNA: TGTGCCAGCAGTTACCCCGGGACAGGGGGCTATGGCTACACCTTC.

This clone was recorded a few times. V is TRBV29-1 and J is TRBJ2-5, with no clear D. This CDR3 has 12 residues. The germline V gene has CDR1 SQVTM and CDR2 ANQGSEA. V dropped 5 bases and J dropped 3 bases, with 10 bases sitting between them. In nucleotides, the CDR3 is TGCAGCGTTCGAGCACGGGAAGAGACCCAGTACTTC. The encoded protein is CSVRAREETQYF.

The gene calls are TRBV9 and TRBJ2-5; 9 bases align to TRBD1. J lost 3 bases, V lost 2 bases, and 2 bases had no gene match. CDR1 is SGDLS, CDR2 YYNGEE, per germline. The CDR3 covers 14 residues. The CDR3: CASSVRTGEETQYF. Written as DNA, the CDR3 is TGTGCCAGCAGCGTCCGGACAGGGGAAGAGACCCAGTACTTC.

The chain has TRBV15 and TRBJ2-5, with 7 nucleotides matching TRBD2. Trimming took 5 bases from V and 5 from J; bases not matched to a gene: 11. The CDR3 length is 15 residues. Per germline, CDR1 LNHNV and CDR2 YYDKDF (reference sequence). CDR3 amino acids: CATSGMLAGRETQYF. For the CDR3, the DNA is TGTGCCACCAGCGGAATGCTAGCCGGGAGGGAGACCCAGTACTTC. Drawing the rest from reference TRBV15 and TRBJ2-5, the complete variable domain is DAMVIQNPRYQVTQFGKPVTLSCSQTLNHNVMYWYQQKSSQAPKLLFHYYDKDFNNEADTPDNFQSRRPNTSFCFLDIRSPGLGDTAMYLCATSGMLAGRETQYFGPGTRLLVL.

This chain connects TRBV5-8 to TRBJ2-7; D unclear. Germline CDR1 SGHTS, CDR2 YDEGEE. This CDR3 has 14 amino acids. V was clipped by 3 bases and J by 0 bases, with 10 bases between them. CDR3 amino acids: CASSWRRSSYEQYV. CDR3 nucleotides: TGTGCCAGCAGCTGGCGAAGGAGCTCCTACGAGCAGTACGTC.

The chain is built from TRBV4-1 and TRBJ1-1; D gene uncertain. The V gene's germline CDR1 is MGHRA and CDR2 YSYEKL. Trimming cost V 1 base and J 2 bases, with 8 bases left between them. The CDR3 totals 14 residues. The CDR3 region is CASSQGLLNTEAFF. The CDR3 nucleotides read TGCGCCAGCAGCCAAGGGCTGCTTAACACTGAAGCTTTCTTT.

This clone was counted only a few times. The V and J genes are TRBV4-1 and TRBJ1-1, with D hard to call. CDR1 MGHRA and CDR2 YSYEKL come from the germline V gene. Trimming stripped 0 bases from V and 1 base from J, with 15 bases between. This CDR3 is 17 amino acids long. CDR3 DNA: TGCGCCAGCAGCCAAGATCAGGTAGGGAGGAGGAACACTGAAGCTTTCTTT. Its translation: CASSQDQVGRRNTEAFF.

This clone was picked up one time. This sequence joins TRBV6-5 and TRBJ1-1; D remains unclear. The V and J ends lost 6 bases and 4 bases respectively, with 12 bases between them. Germline V gives CDR1 MNHEY, CDR2 SVGAGI. CDR3 length: 13 amino acids. The CDR3 region is CASSHGGGTEAFF. The CDR3 bases are TGTGCCAGCAGCCACGGAGGAGGCACTGAAGCTTTCTTT.

The chain links TRBV21-1 to TRBJ2-5; the table calls TRBD1, which could not be checked here. TRBV21-1 is described as a pseudogene. This CDR3 has 15 amino acids. CDR3 nucleotide sequence: TGTGCCAGCAGCAAAGGTCGCAGGGTCAGGGAGACCCAGTACTTC. Translated, it gives CASSKGRRVRETQYF.

V gene TRBV5-1 combines with J gene TRBJ2-2; the match to TRBD1 covers 8 bases. Looked up from germline, CDR1 is SGHRS and CDR2 is YFSETQ. The trim removed 9 bases at V and 2 bases at J, leaving 6 bases unmatched. There are 14 residues in the CDR3. The CDR3 here is CATRQGINTGELFF. CDR3 in DNA: TGCGCCACCAGACAGGGGATCAACACCGGGGAGCTGTTTTTT.

This clone has only a few counts. The chain links TRBV7-9 to TRBJ2-1, with 8 bases matching TRBD2. Germline V gene data show CDR1 as SEHNR and CDR2 as FQNEAQ (reference sequence). Trimming cost V 2 bases and J 5 bases; bases outside gene matches: 14. This CDR3 region has 18 residues. The CDR3, as DNA: TGTGCCAGCAGCTTACGCGGGGGGAACCGTCGACAAAACAATGAGCAGTTCTTC. Translation gives CASSLRGGNRRQNNEQFF.

In this sample, this clone turned up a few times. The J gene is TRBJ2-5, the V gene TRBV7-8, with 12 bases fitting TRBD2. The CDR3 totals 14 residues. Germline V gene data show CDR1 as SGHVS and CDR2 as FQNEAQ. Losses at the gene ends were 4 bases for V and 5 bases for J; bases not matched to a gene: 2. The CDR3 coding sequence is TGTGCCAGCAGCTCGACTAGCGGGGGCGAGACCCAGTACTTC. Translating gives CASSSTSGGETQYF.

This clone has a handful of counts. The V call is TRBV5-6, the J call TRBJ2-1; D unresolved. Looked up from germline, CDR1 is SGHDT and CDR2 is YYEEEE. Trimming cost V 1 base and J 6 bases, with 8 bases left between them. The CDR3 is 13 residues long. CDR3 in amino acids: CASSLRGFNEQFF. Written as DNA, the CDR3 is TGTGCCAGCAGCTTGCGAGGATTCAATGAGCAGTTCTTC. Looking up the rest from reference TRBV5-6 and TRBJ2-1 gives the full variable domain: DAGVTQSPTHLIKTRGQQVTLRCSPKSGHDTVSWYQQALGQGPQFIFQYYEEEERQRGNFPDRFSGHQFPNYSSELNVNALLLGDSALYLCASSLRGFNEQFFGPGTRLTVL.

As DNA, the CDR3 is TGTGCCAGCAGTGGGGGCGTCTATGGCTACACCTTC. It encodes CASSGGVYGYTF. This sequence joins TRBV6-1 and TRBJ1-2; perhaps TRBD1 as D (5 bases). Germline values: CDR1 MNHNS, CDR2 SASEGT. Trimming pared 4 bases from V and 4 bases from J, leaving 7 bases between. The CDR3 has 12 amino acids.

J is TRBJ2-5 and V is TRBV7-9, with D unclear. From germline, CDR1 is SEHNR and CDR2 FQNEAQ (reference sequence). The CDR3 is made up of 16 amino acids. The germline V and J ends were trimmed by 7 bases and 4 bases, with 22 bases remaining between them. CDR3 loop: CASTFAVEALGETQYF. CDR3 in DNA: TGTGCCAGCACCTTCGCCGTTGAAGCGCTCGGAGAGACCCAGTACTTC. Full variable domain (missing parts from reference TRBV7-9 and TRBJ2-5): DTGVSQNPRHKITKRGQNVTFRCDPISEHNRLYWYRQTLGQGPEFLTYFQNEAQLEKSRLLSDRFSAERPKGSFSTLEIQRTEQGDSAMYLCASTFAVEALGETQYFGPGTRLLVL.

The rearrangement joins TRBV9 to TRBJ2-3; 9 nucleotides match TRBD2. V shed 4 bases, J shed 5 bases, and the junction held 11 bases outside the gene matches. The CDR3 length is 16 residues. Germline-derived CDR1 and CDR2 are SGDLS and YYNGEE. The CDR3 reads CASSPRASGIGDTQYF. CDR3 bases: TGTGCCAGCAGCCCCCGAGCTAGCGGGATAGGAGATACGCAGTATTTT.

The V call is TRBV7-9, the J call TRBJ2-1; weak D call: TRBD2 (5 bases). The CDR3 has 12 amino acids. Trimming removed 1 base at V and 10 bases at J, with 8 bases between. The germline gives CDR1 SEHNR, CDR2 FQNEAQ (reference sequence). The CDR3 DNA reads TGTGCCAGCAGCTTAGGCGGCGGGGAGCAGTTCTTC. Its protein product is CASSLGGGEQFF.

The chain couples TRBV7-2 to TRBJ1-2, with 8 nucleotides matching TRBD1. The V segment lost 3 bases and the J segment 3 bases; nucleotides outside the gene matches: 6. In germline, CDR1 is SGHTA, CDR2 FQGNSA. There are 15 residues in the CDR3. The CDR3 region has the DNA TGTGCCAGCAGCTTGCGGGCAGGGGGCGACTATGGCTACACCTTC. Translation: CASSLRAGGDYGYTF.

DNA for the CDR3: TGCAGCGTTGAAGCGGACAGCAGGGAGCAGTTCTTC. As protein: CSVEADSREQFF. The rearrangement uses TRBV29-1 and TRBJ2-1, with a weak D call TRBD1 (6 bases). CDR1 is SQVTM and CDR2 is ANQGSEA in the germline V gene. V was shortened by 1 base and J by 10 bases, with 11 bases between the two germline ends. This CDR3 comprises 12 residues.

The table lists this clone with a few counts. This chain joins TRBV29-1 and TRBJ2-7; D is possibly TRBD2 (6 bases). Germline CDR1 SQVTM, CDR2 ANQGSEA. Trimming removed 7 bases at V and 6 bases at J, with 16 bases between. This CDR3 comprises 12 residues. As DNA, the CDR3 is TGCAGCGCCATGGCCGGGACTGGCGAGCAGTACTTC. Its protein product is CSAMAGTGEQYF.

In nucleotides, the CDR3 is TGTGCCAGCAGGCTCGGGGGCACCGGGGAGCTGTTTTTT. Residues: CASRLGGTGELFF. This chain uses TRBV7-2 with TRBJ2-2; a weak D match, TRBD2 (6 bases). V was clipped by 6 bases and J by 4 bases, with 9 bases between them. The CDR3 totals 13 residues. CDR1 and CDR2 from the germline V gene are SGHTA and FQGNSA.

The chain couples TRBV5-6 to TRBJ2-2; 7 nucleotides align to TRBD2. The CDR3 has 15 amino acids. V shed 1 base and J 2 bases; nucleotides not matched to a gene: 2. Germline lookup yields CDR1 SGHDT and CDR2 YYEEEE. CDR3 in DNA: TGTGCCAGCAGCTTGCTAGCGGTTAACACCGGGGAGCTGTTTTTT. Amino acid sequence: CASSLLAVNTGELFF.